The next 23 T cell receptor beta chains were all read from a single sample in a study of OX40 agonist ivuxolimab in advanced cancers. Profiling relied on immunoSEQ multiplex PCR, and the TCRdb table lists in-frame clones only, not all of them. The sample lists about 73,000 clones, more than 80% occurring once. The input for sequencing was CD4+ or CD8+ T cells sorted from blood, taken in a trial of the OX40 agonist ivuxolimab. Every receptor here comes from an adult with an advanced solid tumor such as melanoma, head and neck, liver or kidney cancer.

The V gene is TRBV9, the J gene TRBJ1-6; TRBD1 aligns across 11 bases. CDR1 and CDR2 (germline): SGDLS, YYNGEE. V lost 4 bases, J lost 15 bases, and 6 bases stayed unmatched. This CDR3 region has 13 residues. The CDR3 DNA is TGTGCCAGCAGCCCAGGACAGGGGGCGGTCCTCCACTTT. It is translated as CASSPGQGAVLHF.

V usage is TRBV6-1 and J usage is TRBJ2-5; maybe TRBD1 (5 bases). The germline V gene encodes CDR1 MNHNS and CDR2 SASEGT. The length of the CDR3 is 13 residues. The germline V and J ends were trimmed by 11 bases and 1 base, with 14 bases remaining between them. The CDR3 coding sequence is TGTGCCTGTCGACAGATGTTCCAAGAGACCCAGTACTTC. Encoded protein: CACRQMFQETQYF.

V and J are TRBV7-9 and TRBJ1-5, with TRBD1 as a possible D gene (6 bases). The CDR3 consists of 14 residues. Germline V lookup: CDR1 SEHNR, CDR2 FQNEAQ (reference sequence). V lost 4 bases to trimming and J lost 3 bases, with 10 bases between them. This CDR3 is CASSSGHLNQPQHF. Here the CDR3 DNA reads TGTGCCAGCAGCTCGGGACACCTCAATCAGCCCCAGCATTTT.

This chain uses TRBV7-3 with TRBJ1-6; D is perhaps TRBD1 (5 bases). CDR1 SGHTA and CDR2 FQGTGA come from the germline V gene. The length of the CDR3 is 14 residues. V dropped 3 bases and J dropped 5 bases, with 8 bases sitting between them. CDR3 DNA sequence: TGTGCCAGCAGCTTTAGGGGAAATAATTCACCCCTCCACTTT. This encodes CASSFRGNNSPLHF.

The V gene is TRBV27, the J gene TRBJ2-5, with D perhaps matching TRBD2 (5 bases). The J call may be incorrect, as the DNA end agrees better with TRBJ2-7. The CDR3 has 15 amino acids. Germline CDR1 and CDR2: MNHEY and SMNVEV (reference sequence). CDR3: CAAGRITEVSYEQYF. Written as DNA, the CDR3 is TGTGCCGCGGGCCGGATCACAGAAGTTTCCTACGAGCAGTACTTC.

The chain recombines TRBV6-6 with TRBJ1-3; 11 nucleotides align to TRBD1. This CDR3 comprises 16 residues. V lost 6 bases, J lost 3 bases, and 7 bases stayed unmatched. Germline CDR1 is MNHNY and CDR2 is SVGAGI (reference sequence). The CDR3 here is CASRSGQGVVGNTIYF. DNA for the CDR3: TGTGCCAGCAGGTCGGGACAGGGGGTAGTTGGAAACACCATATATTTT.

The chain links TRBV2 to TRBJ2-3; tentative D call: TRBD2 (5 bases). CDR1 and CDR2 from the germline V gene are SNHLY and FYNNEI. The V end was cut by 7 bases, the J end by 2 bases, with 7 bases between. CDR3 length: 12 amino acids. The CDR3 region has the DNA TGTGCCAGCAAGAGGGTCACAGATACGCAGTATTTT. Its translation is CASKRVTDTQYF.

The CDR3: CASSALTANTGELFF. In DNA form, the CDR3 reads TGTGCCAGCAGCGCCCTGACAGCGAACACCGGGGAGCTGTTTTTT. The V call is TRBV9, the J call TRBJ2-2, with D maybe TRBD1 (5 bases). V shed 3 bases and J shed 0 bases, with 9 bases lying between them. Germline CDR1 SGDLS, CDR2 YYNGEE. The CDR3 is 15 residues long.

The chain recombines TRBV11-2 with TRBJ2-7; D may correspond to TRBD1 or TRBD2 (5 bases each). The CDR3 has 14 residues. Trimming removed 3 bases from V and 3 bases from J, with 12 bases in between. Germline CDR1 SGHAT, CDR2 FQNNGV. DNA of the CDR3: TGTGCCAGCAGCTTCGGCACAGGACTCTACGAGCAGTACTTC. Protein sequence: CASSFGTGLYEQYF.

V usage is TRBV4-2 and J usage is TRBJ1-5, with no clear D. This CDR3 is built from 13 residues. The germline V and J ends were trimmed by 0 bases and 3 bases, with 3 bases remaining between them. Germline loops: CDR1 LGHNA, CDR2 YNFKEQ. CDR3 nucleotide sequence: TGTGCCAGCAGCCAAGAAATCAATCAGCCCCAGCATTTT. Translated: CASSQEINQPQHF.

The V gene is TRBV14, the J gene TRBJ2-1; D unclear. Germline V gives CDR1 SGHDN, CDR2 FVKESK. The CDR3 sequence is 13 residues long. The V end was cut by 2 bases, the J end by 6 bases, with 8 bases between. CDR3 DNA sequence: TGTGCCAGCAGCCAATACGCTCTCAATGAGCAGTTCTTC. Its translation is CASSQYALNEQFF.

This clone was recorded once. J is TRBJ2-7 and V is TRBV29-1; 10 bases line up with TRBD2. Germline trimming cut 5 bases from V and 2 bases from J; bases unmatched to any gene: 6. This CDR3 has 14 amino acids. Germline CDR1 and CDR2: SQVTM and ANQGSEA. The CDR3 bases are TGCAGCGTTCCTAGCGGGAGCCCCACCTACGAGCAGTACTTC. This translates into CSVPSGSPTYEQYF.

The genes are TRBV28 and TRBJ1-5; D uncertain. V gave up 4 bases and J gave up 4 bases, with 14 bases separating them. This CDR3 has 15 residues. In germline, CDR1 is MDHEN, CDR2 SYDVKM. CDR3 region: CASSSASGSNQPQHF. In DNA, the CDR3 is TGTGCCAGCAGTTCGGCGAGCGGGAGTAATCAGCCCCAGCATTTT.

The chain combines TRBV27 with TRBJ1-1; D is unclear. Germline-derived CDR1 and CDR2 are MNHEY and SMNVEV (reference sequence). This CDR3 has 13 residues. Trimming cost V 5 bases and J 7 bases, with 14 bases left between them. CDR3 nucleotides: TGTGCCAGCAGTCCCCCCAGTGGAGGTGAAGCTTTCTTT. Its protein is CASSPPSGGEAFF.

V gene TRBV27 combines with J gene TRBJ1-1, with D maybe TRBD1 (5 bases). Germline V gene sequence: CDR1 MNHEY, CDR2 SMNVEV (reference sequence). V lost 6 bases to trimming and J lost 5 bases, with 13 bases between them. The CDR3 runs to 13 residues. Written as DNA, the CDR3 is TGTGCCAGCAGCGGTGCGGGGGAAACTGAAGCTTTCTTT. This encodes CASSGAGETEAFF.

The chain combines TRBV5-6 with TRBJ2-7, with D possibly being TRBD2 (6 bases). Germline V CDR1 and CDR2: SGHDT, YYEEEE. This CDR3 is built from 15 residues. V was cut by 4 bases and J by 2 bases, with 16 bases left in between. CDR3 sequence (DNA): TGTGCCAGCAGCCCCATGTTTAGCGGAACCTACGAGCAGTACTTC. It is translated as CASSPMFSGTYEQYF.

The CDR3 is CASHPDRAGGYTF. The CDR3 DNA sequence: TGTGCCAGCCACCCGGACAGGGCAGGGGGCTACACCTTC. The chain links TRBV2 to TRBJ1-2; TRBD1 agrees at 8 bases. The germline V gene encodes CDR1 SNHLY and CDR2 FYNNEI. This CDR3 region has 13 residues. Trimming at V came to 8 bases and at J to 8 bases, leaving 10 bases not matched to a gene. Supplemented by reference TRBV2 and TRBJ1-2, the full variable domain reads EPEVTQTPSHQVTQMGQEVILRCVPISNHLYFYWYRQILGQKVEFLVSFYNNEISEKSEIFDDQFSVERPDGSNFTLKIRSTKLEDSAMYFCASHPDRAGGYTFGSGTRLTVV.

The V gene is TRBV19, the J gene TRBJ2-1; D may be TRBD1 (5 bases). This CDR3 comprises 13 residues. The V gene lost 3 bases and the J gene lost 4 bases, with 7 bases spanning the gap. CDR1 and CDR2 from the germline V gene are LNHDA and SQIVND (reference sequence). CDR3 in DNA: TGTGCCAGTAGTATTGACAGATACAATGAGCAGTTCTTC. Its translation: CASSIDRYNEQFF. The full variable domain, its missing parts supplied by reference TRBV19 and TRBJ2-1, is DGGITQSPKYLFRKEGQNVTLSCEQNLNHDAMYWYRQDPGQGLRLIYYSQIVNDFQKGDIAEGYSVSREKKESFPLTVTSAQKNPTAFYLCASSIDRYNEQFFGPGTRLTVL.

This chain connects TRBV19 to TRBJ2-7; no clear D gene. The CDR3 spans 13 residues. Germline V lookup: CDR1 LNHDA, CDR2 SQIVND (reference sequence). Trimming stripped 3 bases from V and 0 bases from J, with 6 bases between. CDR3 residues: CASSMQNSYEQYF. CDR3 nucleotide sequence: TGTGCCAGTAGTATGCAGAACTCCTACGAGCAGTACTTC.

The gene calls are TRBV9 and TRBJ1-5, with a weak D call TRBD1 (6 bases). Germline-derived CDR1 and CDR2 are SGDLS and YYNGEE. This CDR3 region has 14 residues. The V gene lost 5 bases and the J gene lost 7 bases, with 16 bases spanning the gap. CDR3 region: CASRHRQVWQPQHF. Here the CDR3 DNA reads TGTGCCAGCAGACACCGACAGGTATGGCAGCCCCAGCATTTT.

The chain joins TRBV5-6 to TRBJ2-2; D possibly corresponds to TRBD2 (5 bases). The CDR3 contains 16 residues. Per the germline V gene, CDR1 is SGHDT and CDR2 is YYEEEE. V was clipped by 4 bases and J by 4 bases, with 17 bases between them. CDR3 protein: CASSQGPGWGTGELFF. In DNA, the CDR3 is TGTGCCAGCAGCCAAGGACCGGGGTGGGGCACCGGGGAGCTGTTTTTT.

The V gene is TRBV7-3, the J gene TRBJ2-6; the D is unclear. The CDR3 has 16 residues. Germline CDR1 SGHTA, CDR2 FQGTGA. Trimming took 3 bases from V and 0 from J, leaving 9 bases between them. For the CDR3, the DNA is TGTGCCAGCAGCTTTGGACGTAGCTCTGGGGCCAACGTCCTGACTTTC. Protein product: CASSFGRSSGANVLTF.

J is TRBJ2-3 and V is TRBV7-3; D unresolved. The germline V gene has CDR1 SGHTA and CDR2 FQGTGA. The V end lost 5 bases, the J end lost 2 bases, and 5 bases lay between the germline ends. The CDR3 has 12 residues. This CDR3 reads CASSPITDTQYF. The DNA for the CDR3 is TGTGCCAGCAGCCCAATCACAGATACGCAGTATTTT.